Listed here is a single T cell receptor beta chain. A CD45RA+ naive subset and a CD45RA-negative memory subset were split from CD4+ cells. V was shortened by 1 base and J by 5 bases, with 11 bases between the two germline ends. CDR3 length: 14 amino acids. The germline CDR1 and CDR2 sequences are SGHAT and FQNNGV. This record comes from a study of shared clonotypes between healthy human individuals. In the original processing: Filtering differed since immunoSEQ provided only junctions, with no quality scores. Here immunoSEQ multiplex PCR was the method, and the copy in TCRdb shows in-frame clones only, minus some. The V and J calls and clone size were taken over from that table, and D and trimming were inferred from the DNA. The data hold around 2.3 million clones, with roughly 95% observed a single time.

This chain joins TRBV11-2 and TRBJ2-5; D is perhaps TRBD2 (5 bases). The sequence was collected from a man younger than 35 in good health. Sequencing was performed on naive CD4+ T cells sorted from blood. Subset indicated: CD45RA+ positively selected. The CDR3 sequence is CASSLVVWEETQYF. CDR3 bases: TGTGCCAGCAGCTTAGTTGTATGGGAGGAGACCCAGTACTTC.